This T cell receptor (beta chain) emerged from a study of regulatory T cells in long-lasting Graves disease. Broader study findings: Possibly, too few samples lowered accuracy.

This clonotype was observed a few times. What it recognizes is unknown. This sample's time point: newly diagnosed GD, antithyroid drugs for less than 3 months. The TCR library was prepared using RNA isolated from PBMCs. Enrollment of patients was through an endocrinology department in Xi'an, China. The ends lost 2 bases at V and 9 bases at J; junction bases unmatched: 4. This CDR3 comprises 15 residues. Germline-derived CDR1 and CDR2 are SEHNR and FQNEAQ (reference sequence). Assembly of TCR beta libraries relied on iRepertoire HTBI primers together with Arm-PCR of CDR3 regions. TCRdb analysed the multiplex PCR reads with MiXCR anew, one entry per CDR3 protein. The sample lists hundreds of thousands of distinct CDR3 sequences, less than 20% occurring once. These data are also associated with another study on T cells in Graves' hyperthyroidism and ophthalmopathy. From that report: The study excluded patients with uncontrolled infection, other autoimmune disease, pregnancy or lactation. Carried out on the TCR CDR3, a first-round RT-PCR used the HTBI primer set.

V gene TRBV7-9 combines with J gene TRBJ1-6, with 10 bases aligning to TRBD1. The specimen was peripheral blood mononuclear cells (PBMCs), collected at new diagnosis, from a patient treated with antithyroid drugs. The receptor was derived from a woman aged 25 to 39 with Graves disease. Here the CDR3 DNA reads TGTGCCAGCAGCTTAAGGACAGGGGGAACTTCACCCCTCCACTTT. This translates into CASSLRTGGTSPLHF.